Below, 26 T cell receptor beta chains from the same sample are listed, as sequenced in a study of post-analysis software for immune sequencing data. Study-level findings and limits: A few TRBV segments appeared more often in patients than in controls, and TRBV5-6, TRBV5-1 and TRBV20-1 were among these.

These receptors lack a known antigen. Prepared libraries of TCR beta cDNA carried unique molecular identifiers. TCRdb itself ran the PCR reads through MiXCR, one entry per CDR3 protein. Of about 540,000 distinct CDR3 sequences in the sample, around 34% are singletons; the top ten hold roughly 6%. Sequencing was carried out using blood. These receptor sequences come from a girl younger than 18 with multiple sclerosis.

This clonotype was picked up a small number of times. The chain has TRBV7-2 and TRBJ2-3; D might be TRBD2 (6 bases). Between the trimmed V and J ends, which lost 6 bases and 0 bases, there was a span of 16 bases. Germline V gives CDR1 SGHTA, CDR2 FQGNSA. This CDR3 is built from 16 residues. The CDR3 DNA follows: TGTGCCAGCAGGGGATACCTAGCGTATAGCACAGATACGCAGTATTTT. This translates into CASRGYLAYSTDTQYF. Supplemented by reference TRBV7-2 and TRBJ2-3, the full variable domain reads GAGVSQSPSNKVTEKGKDVELRCDPISGHTALYWYRQSLGQGLEFLIYFQGNSAPDKSGLPSDRFSAERTGGSVSTLTIQRTQQEDSAVYLCASRGYLAYSTDTQYFGPGTRLTVL.

The chain uses TRBV6-5 and TRBJ2-7, with 8 positions matching TRBD1. Germline lookup yields CDR1 MNHEY and CDR2 SVGAGI. The CDR3 loop spans 12 amino acids. Unmatched junction bases numbered 3, after V lost 5 bases and J lost 6 bases. The CDR3 reads CASSRTGSEQYF. In DNA form, the CDR3 reads TGTGCCAGCAGTAGGACAGGGTCCGAGCAGTACTTC.

This clonotype was recorded once. This rearrangement joins TRBV27 to TRBJ1-4, with TRBD1 as a possible D gene (5 bases). This CDR3 contains 18 residues. The germline CDR1 and CDR2 sequences are MNHEY and SMNVEV (reference sequence). The V end lost 2 bases, the J end lost 8 bases, and 24 bases lay between the germline ends. In nucleotides, the CDR3 is TGTGCCAGCAGTTTACGAGGGCAGGGATCTTTCACGAGAGAAAAACTGTTTTTT. As protein: CASSLRGQGSFTREKLFF.

The chain couples TRBV24-1 to TRBJ2-1; 10 bases are shared with TRBD2. CDR3 size: 18 residues. The germline gives CDR1 KGHDR, CDR2 SFDVKD. J gave up 1 base and V 5 bases, and 10 bases lay outside the gene matches. Here the CDR3 reads CATSGSGSGGVSYNEQFF. In DNA, the CDR3 is TGTGCCACCAGTGGGTCGGGGAGCGGGGGGGTTTCCTACAATGAGCAGTTCTTC.

The chain links TRBV12-3 or TRBV12-4 to TRBJ1-5; D is unclear. The V gene lost 3 bases and the J gene lost 6 bases, with 9 bases spanning the gap. The CDR3 is 13 residues long. The DNA of the CDR3 is TGTGCCAGCAGTTTGGAAAGGGCTCAGCCCCAGCATTTT. This codes for CASSLERAQPQHF.

This clonotype was picked up a small number of times. V usage is TRBV7-2 and J usage is TRBJ1-5, with D maybe TRBD1 (6 bases). V lost 2 bases to trimming and J lost 1 base, with 12 bases between them. Germline CDR1 and CDR2: SGHTA and FQGNSA. CDR3 length: 16 residues. CDR3 DNA: TGTGCCAGCAGCTTAACGACAGGACTAAGCAATCAGCCCCAGCATTTT. Its translation is CASSLTTGLSNQPQHF.

To note about this clonotype: This could be a read error, since a much larger clone is one nucleotide away. The chain uses TRBV6-5 and TRBJ2-1; D may match TRBD1 or TRBD2 (5 bases each). Trimming pared 5 bases from V and 4 bases from J, leaving 15 bases between. Per germline, CDR1 MNHEY and CDR2 SVGAGI. CDR3 length: 15 residues. The CDR3 reads CASSNRDGAYNEQFF. For the CDR3, the DNA is TGTGCCAGCAGTAACCGGGACGGGGCATACAATGAGCAGTTCTTC.

This chain connects TRBV20-1 to TRBJ2-5; 7 bases are a match to TRBD2. The CDR3 totals 11 residues. The germline CDR1 and CDR2 sequences are DFQATT and SNEGSKA (reference sequence). CDR3: CSPAGEETQYF. The CDR3 DNA reads TGCAGCCCGGCGGGGGAAGAGACCCAGTACTTC.

This clonotype was seen at least ten times. The chain employs TRBV29-1 and TRBJ2-3, with D maybe TRBD2 (5 bases). Germline V gene data show CDR1 as SQVTM and CDR2 as ANQGSEA. Trimming stripped 0 bases from V and 1 base from J, with 11 bases between. The CDR3 covers 15 residues. CDR3 coding DNA: TGCAGCGTTGAAGATCGGAGGAAGGGCACAGATACGCAGTATTTT. This encodes CSVEDRRKGTDTQYF.

The chain carries TRBV3-1 and TRBJ1-2; perhaps TRBD1 as D (6 bases). This CDR3 has 11 residues. The V gene lost 8 bases and the J gene lost 8 bases, with 12 bases spanning the gap. Germline-derived CDR1 and CDR2 are LGHDT and YNNKEL (reference sequence). In DNA form, the CDR3 reads TGTGCCAGCGGTATAGACAGGGGCTACACCTTC. Translating it yields CASGIDRGYTF.

The chain recombines TRBV20-1 with TRBJ1-1; perhaps TRBD1 as D (6 bases). Deletions cut 5 bases from V and 11 bases from J, with 21 bases between. The CDR3 sequence is 13 residues long. Germline assignment: CDR1 DFQATT and CDR2 SNEGSKA (reference sequence). The CDR3 protein is CSAAPGQSHTAFF. In DNA form, the CDR3 reads TGCAGTGCTGCACCCGGACAGTCCCACACGGCTTTCTTT.

The CDR3 DNA follows: TGTGCCAGCAGCCCCGGGACTCCTCGGGAGACCCAGTACTTC. This gives the protein CASSPGTPRETQYF. The V gene is TRBV28, the J gene TRBJ2-5; weak D call: TRBD2 (6 bases). Germline lookup yields CDR1 MDHEN and CDR2 SYDVKM. V lost 6 bases to trimming and J lost 5 bases, with 16 bases between them. This CDR3 spans 14 amino acids. The complete variable domain, with remaining parts taken from reference TRBV28 and TRBJ2-5, reads DVKVTQSSRYLVKRTGEKVFLECVQDMDHENMFWYRQDPGLGLRLIYFSYDVKMKEKGDIPEGYSVSREKKERFSLILESASTNQTSMYLCASSPGTPRETQYFGPGTRLLVL.

Regarding this clonotype: A much larger clone lies a single base off, so this may be a read error. This rearrangement joins TRBV29-1 to TRBJ2-7; D is unclear. This CDR3 has 13 residues. Trimming stripped 4 bases from V and 2 bases from J, with 12 bases between. Per germline, CDR1 SQVTM and CDR2 ANQGSEA. The CDR3 coding sequence is TGCAGCGTTGTACCGTCTGGGACCTACGAGCAGTACTTC. As protein: CSVVPSGTYEQYF.

This sequence joins TRBV4-2 and TRBJ2-7; 11 nucleotides agree with TRBD1. CDR3 length: 14 residues. CDR1 and CDR2 from the germline V gene are LGHNA and YNFKEQ. With 11 bases clipped from V and 3 bases from J, the junction kept 9 bases outside the gene matches. CDR3 bases: TGTGCCTCAGGAGGACAGGGGGCAGGCTACGAGCAGTACTTC. As protein: CASGGQGAGYEQYF.

The chain uses TRBV5-4 and TRBJ2-3, with a tentative D call TRBD1 (6 bases). The V gene lost 5 bases and the J gene lost 2 bases, with 18 bases spanning the gap. The CDR3 is made up of 16 amino acids. Germline CDR1 SGHNT, CDR2 YYREEE (reference sequence). This chain's CDR3 is CASSLWVQGSTDTQYF. Written as DNA, the CDR3 is TGTGCCAGCAGTCTCTGGGTACAGGGATCCACAGATACGCAGTATTTT. Combining the CDR3 with reference TRBV5-4 and TRBJ2-3 gives the whole variable domain ETGVTQSPTHLIKTRGQQVTLRCSSQSGHNTVSWYQQALGQGPQFIFQYYREEENGRGNFPPRFSGLQFPNYSSELNVNALELDDSALYLCASSLWVQGSTDTQYFGPGTRLTVL.

The chain carries TRBV3-1 and TRBJ2-4; the match to TRBD2 covers 8 bases. Germline trimming cut 3 bases from V and 1 base from J; bases unmatched to any gene: 8. The germline gives CDR1 LGHDT, CDR2 YNNKEL (reference sequence). The CDR3 is made up of 17 amino acids. The CDR3 sequence: CASSHVAGRRAKNIQYF. The CDR3 DNA reads TGTGCCAGCAGCCACGTAGCGGGGCGGAGGGCCAAAAACATTCAGTACTTC.

As to this clonotype: Mismatch with germline at one junction end may stem from a read error. The rearrangement links TRBV10-3 to TRBJ2-1; TRBD1 aligns across 10 bases. CDR1 and CDR2 from the germline V gene are ENHRY and SYGVKD. This CDR3 has 15 residues. CDR3 sequence: CAINPGTGVGNERFF. CDR3 bases: TGTGCCATCAACCCCGGGACAGGGGTCGGCAATGAGCGGTTCTTC.

This rearrangement joins TRBV6-5 to TRBJ2-3; D may be TRBD1 or TRBD2 (6 bases each). Germline V gene sequence: CDR1 MNHEY, CDR2 SVGAGI. This CDR3 region has 17 residues. Trimming shortened V by 3 bases and J by 1 base, and 17 bases separated the two germline ends. CDR3 DNA: TGTGCCAGCAGTTATGGGAGGCAGGGGCCTCGCACAGATACGCAGTATTTT. As protein: CASSYGRQGPRTDTQYF.

This clonotype was observed a few times. The V gene is TRBV6-5, the J gene TRBJ2-5, with 10 positions matching TRBD2. This CDR3 is built from 15 residues. Per the germline V gene, CDR1 is MNHEY and CDR2 is SVGAGI. V lost 7 bases and J lost 5; bases outside the gene matches: 10. CDR3 protein: CASNPSGGAWETQYF. The CDR3 DNA follows: TGTGCCAGCAACCCAAGCGGGGGGGCCTGGGAGACCCAGTACTTC.

This clonotype was seen only a few times. V and J are TRBV9 and TRBJ2-7; D gene uncertain. The CDR3 has 13 amino acids. The V end was cut by 2 bases, the J end by 1 base, with 7 bases between. CDR1 and CDR2 from the germline V gene are SGDLS and YYNGEE. CDR3 loop: CASSVGPSYEQYF. The CDR3 bases are TGTGCCAGCAGCGTTGGGCCATCCTACGAGCAGTACTTC.

This clonotype was seen only a few times. The chain couples TRBV3-1 to TRBJ2-1, with 12 bases that match TRBD1. Germline V gives CDR1 LGHDT, CDR2 YNNKEL (reference sequence). CDR3 size: 15 residues. V was clipped by 3 bases and J by 9 bases; unmatched bases: 6. CDR3: CASSHSGQGAGEQFF. CDR3 sequence (DNA): TGTGCCAGCAGCCACTCGGGACAGGGGGCAGGTGAGCAGTTCTTC.

The V gene is TRBV29-1, the J gene TRBJ2-2; the match to TRBD1 covers 8 bases. After removal of 4 bases from V and 2 bases from J, the junction contained 3 bases not matched to a gene. This CDR3 region has 14 residues. In germline, CDR1 is SQVTM, CDR2 ANQGSEA. In DNA form, the CDR3 reads TGCAGCGTTGCAGGGGGCATTAACACCGGGGAGCTGTTTTTT. It is translated as CSVAGGINTGELFF.

The chain joins TRBV6-4 to TRBJ1-5; D call uncertain. Germline loops: CDR1 MRHNA, CDR2 SNTAGT. V was shortened by 2 bases and J by 6 bases, with 8 bases between the two germline ends. This CDR3 has 13 amino acids. For the CDR3, the DNA is TGTGCCAGCAGTGACGGGGTTGGTCAGCCCCAGCATTTT. Its translation: CASSDGVGQPQHF.

This CDR3 is CASTPGRLIGSGANVLTF. CDR3 in DNA: TGTGCCAGCACCCCGGGACGGCTGATTGGGTCTGGGGCCAACGTCCTGACTTTC. V and J are TRBV7-8 and TRBJ2-6; either TRBD1 or TRBD2 may supply D (5 bases each). The CDR3 is 18 amino acids. With 7 bases removed from V and 1 base from J, the gap between germline ends came to 20 bases. Germline V gene data show CDR1 as SGHVS and CDR2 as FQNEAQ.

This clonotype came up a few times. J is TRBJ1-6 and V is TRBV6-6; D call uncertain. V shed 6 bases and J shed 7 bases, with 16 bases lying between them. The CDR3 is made up of 15 amino acids. Germline V gives CDR1 MNHNY, CDR2 SVGAGI (reference sequence). In DNA, the CDR3 is TGTGCCAGCAGCCAAGACGGAGTTGGGAATTCACCCCTCCACTTT. Translating it yields CASSQDGVGNSPLHF.

The rearrangement joins TRBV5-6 to TRBJ2-7; D remains unclear. V shed 4 bases and J shed 0 bases, with 11 bases lying between them. CDR1 is SGHDT, CDR2 YYEEEE, per germline. The CDR3 covers 14 residues. This chain's CDR3 is CASSPEPSSYEQYF. CDR3 coding DNA: TGTGCCAGCAGCCCCGAGCCCAGCTCCTACGAGCAGTACTTC.